The sequence of this T cell receptor beta chain was determined in a study of human T cells and chemical hapten exposure. Study at large: Researchers reported sensitizing a 2 cm by 2 cm upper inner arm skin site with 2% DPC. Affected patients, primarily female, had alopecia areata, totalis or universalis. Study-level results: Following DPC sensitization, TCRs present above 1 in 1000 frequency showed no change.

As concerns this clonotype: No antigen is known for it.

MiXCR was run by TCRdb on the RACE reads, yielding one entry per CDR3 protein. The sample includes approximately 180,000 distinct CDR3 sequences, approximately 31% seen only once; the top ten take approximately 3%. Germline V gives CDR1 SQVTM, CDR2 ANQGSEA. Germline trimming cut 2 bases from V and 9 bases from J; bases unmatched to any gene: 3. The CDR3 length is 14 residues. Time point given: pre-sensitization, week 0. Noted treatment: therapeutic diphenylcyclopropenone sensitization with weekly scalp DPC. Prior to application of each patch test, blood was drawn. The chain joins TRBV29-1 to TRBJ2-1; 14 bases map to TRBD2. The receptor comes from a woman in her twenties or thirties with alopecia areata. Some clones in this sample may be carry-over from other donors' samples. Specimen: whole blood, collected in connection with sensitization to the hapten diphenylcyclopropenone (DPC). The CDR3 nucleotides read TGCAGCGTTGAACGACTAGCGGGGGGGAGTGAGCAGTTCTTC. This encodes CSVERLAGGSEQFF.